There are a few counts of the clone carrying this T cell receptor (beta chain). What it recognizes is unknown. This specimen belongs to a study of blood T cells in healthy people across ages. Study outcomes and limitations: Age brought a roughly linear fall in TCR beta diversity measured per million T cells. From one million sequenced T cells, diversity estimates were lower bounds.

CDR1 SGHRS and CDR2 YFSETQ come from the germline V gene. V lost 0 bases and J lost 3; bases outside the gene matches: 0. The CDR3 consists of 15 residues. It was with a sample-barcoded 5' primer and a J-beta primer mix that a second PCR of about 6 to 11 cycles was run. TCRdb ran MiXCR on the 5' RACE reads and lists one entry per CDR3 protein. The table has some 850,000 distinct CDR3 sequences, 20% to 30% seen once. These data were also filed under a second study, of T cells of mothers and their children.

The chain uses TRBV5-1 and TRBJ1-6; 7 nucleotides agree with TRBD1. This TCR was recovered from a boy aged 5 to 17 in good health. Sequenced: blood. The CDR3, as DNA: TGCGCCAGCAGCTTGGGGGACAGCTATAATTCACCCCTCCACTTT. Its translation: CASSLGDSYNSPLHF. Filled out from reference TRBV5-1 and TRBJ1-6, the complete variable domain reads KAGVTQTPRYLIKTRGQQVTLSCSPISGHRSVSWYQQTPGQGLQFLFEYFSETQRNKGNFPGRFSGRQFSNSRSEMNVSTLELGDSALYLCASSLGDSYNSPLHFGNGTRLTVT.